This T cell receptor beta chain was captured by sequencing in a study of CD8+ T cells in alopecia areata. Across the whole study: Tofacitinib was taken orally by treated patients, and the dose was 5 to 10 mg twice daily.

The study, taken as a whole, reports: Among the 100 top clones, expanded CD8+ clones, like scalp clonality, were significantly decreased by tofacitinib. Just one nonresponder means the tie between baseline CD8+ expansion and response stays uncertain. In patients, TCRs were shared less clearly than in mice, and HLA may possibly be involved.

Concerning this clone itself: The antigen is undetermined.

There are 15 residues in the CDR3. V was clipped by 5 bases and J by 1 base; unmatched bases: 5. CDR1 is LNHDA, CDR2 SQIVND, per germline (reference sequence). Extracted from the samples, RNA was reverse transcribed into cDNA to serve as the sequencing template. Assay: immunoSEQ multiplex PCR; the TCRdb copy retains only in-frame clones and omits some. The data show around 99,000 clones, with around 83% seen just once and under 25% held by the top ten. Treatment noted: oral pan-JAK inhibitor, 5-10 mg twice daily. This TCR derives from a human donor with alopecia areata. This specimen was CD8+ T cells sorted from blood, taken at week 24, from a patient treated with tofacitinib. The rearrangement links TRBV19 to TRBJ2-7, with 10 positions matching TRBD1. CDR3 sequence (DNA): TGTGCCAGTAGTTCCGTGGGACAGGGGTCCTACGAGCAGTACTTC. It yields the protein CASSSVGQGSYEQYF. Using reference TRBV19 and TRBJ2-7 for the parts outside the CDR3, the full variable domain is DGGITQSPKYLFRKEGQNVTLSCEQNLNHDAMYWYRQDPGQGLRLIYYSQIVNDFQKGDIAEGYSVSREKKESFPLTVTSAQKNPTAFYLCASSSVGQGSYEQYFGPGTRLTVT.